This is a list of T cell receptor beta chains from one sample in a study of shared clonotypes between healthy human individuals. Repertoires were generated with immunoSEQ multiplex PCR, while TCRdb's copy carries only in-frame clones and drops some. This sample carries roughly 1,500,000 clones, approximately 98.5% of them seen once, and the ten largest clones take around 0.38%. The sample taken for sequencing was naive CD4+ T cells sorted from blood. These receptors were obtained from a man aged 25 to 40 in good health. Both conserved end residues are part of each CDR3. A D gene is named only where the DNA matches it firmly.

v_gene: TRBV19; d_gene: -; j_gene: TRBJ1-5; CDR3aa: CASSIGLGRNQPQHF
v_gene: TRBV2; d_gene: -; j_gene: TRBJ2-7; CDR3aa: CASSENVQFLYEQYF
v_gene: TRBV11-3; d_gene: TRBD1; j_gene: TRBJ1-1; CDR3aa: CASSLRQGKTEAFF
v_gene: TRBV5-4; d_gene: -; j_gene: TRBJ1-2; CDR3aa: CASSQPGVVPVGGYTF
v_gene: TRBV7-3; d_gene: -; j_gene: TRBJ1-1; CDR3aa: CASSSYRVGSMNTEAFF
v_gene: TRBV7-2; d_gene: TRBD1; j_gene: TRBJ2-7; CDR3aa: CASSLAWSLGQGEYEQYF
v_gene: TRBV6-4; d_gene: TRBD1; j_gene: TRBJ2-6; CDR3aa: CASRRSGTGGTSAGANVLTF
v_gene: TRBV29-1; d_gene: -; j_gene: TRBJ2-7; CDR3aa: CSVRQRSSYEQYF
v_gene: TRBV7-2; d_gene: -; j_gene: TRBJ2-1; CDR3aa: CASSLLAGYNEQFF
v_gene: TRBV6-6; d_gene: -; j_gene: TRBJ2-1; CDR3aa: CASRSRTGHSYNEQFF
v_gene: TRBV5-1; d_gene: -; j_gene: TRBJ2-1; CDR3aa: CASSGTGPPYNEQFF
v_gene: TRBV30; d_gene: -; j_gene: TRBJ1-5; CDR3aa: CAWRVAGSQNFVSNQPQHF
v_gene: TRBV5-1; d_gene: TRBD2; j_gene: TRBJ2-1; CDR3aa: CASSFPGLAGNEQFF
v_gene: TRBV7-2; d_gene: -; j_gene: TRBJ2-7; CDR3aa: CASSLAPGAGYEQYF
v_gene: TRBV9; d_gene: TRBD1; j_gene: TRBJ2-7; CDR3aa: CASSAIGQGSEQYF
v_gene: TRBV5-1; d_gene: -; j_gene: TRBJ2-7; CDR3aa: CASSQQGIDEQYF
v_gene: TRBV7-9; d_gene: -; j_gene: TRBJ2-1; CDR3aa: CASSFVLASDILFF
v_gene: TRBV4-3; d_gene: TRBD2; j_gene: TRBJ2-7; CDR3aa: CASPWEGTDGVYEQYF
v_gene: TRBV5-1; d_gene: -; j_gene: TRBJ2-7; CDR3aa: CASSLAVRGEQYF
v_gene: TRBV9; d_gene: -; j_gene: TRBJ2-5; CDR3aa: CASSVGVSGETQYF
v_gene: TRBV6-5; d_gene: TRBD2; j_gene: TRBJ2-7; CDR3aa: CASRRTSGSYEQYF
v_gene: TRBV6-5; d_gene: -; j_gene: TRBJ2-3; CDR3aa: CASSYSMGLGPDTQYF
v_gene: TRBV27; d_gene: -; j_gene: TRBJ1-2; CDR3aa: CASSFGRNYGYTF
v_gene: TRBV11-2; d_gene: -; j_gene: TRBJ1-5; CDR3aa: CASSSIRDRNQPQHF
v_gene: TRBV6-5; d_gene: TRBD2; j_gene: TRBJ2-2; CDR3aa: CASSLEASGKTGELFF
v_gene: TRBV9; d_gene: TRBD2; j_gene: TRBJ2-2; CDR3aa: CASRPGGTNTGELFF
v_gene: TRBV6-5; d_gene: -; j_gene: TRBJ2-7; CDR3aa: CASRPGSTYEQYF
v_gene: TRBV28; d_gene: TRBD2; j_gene: TRBJ2-5; CDR3aa: CASSFRLAGGPEWETQYF
v_gene: TRBV5-5; d_gene: TRBD2; j_gene: TRBJ2-7; CDR3aa: CASSLDPAGAWEQYF
v_gene: TRBV5-1; d_gene: -; j_gene: TRBJ2-1; CDR3aa: CASSPVRATSNEQFF
v_gene: TRBV5-4; d_gene: TRBD1; j_gene: TRBJ2-3; CDR3aa: CASKGTGTDTQYF
v_gene: TRBV11-2; d_gene: -; j_gene: TRBJ1-2; CDR3aa: CASSFINDRQANYGYTF
v_gene: TRBV5-1; d_gene: TRBD2; j_gene: TRBJ2-1; CDR3aa: CASSLGLAGVYNEQFF
v_gene: TRBV29-1; d_gene: TRBD1; j_gene: TRBJ1-1; CDR3aa: CSVHRDRGTEAFF
v_gene: TRBV7-4; d_gene: -; j_gene: TRBJ1-4; CDR3aa: CASSSPFGVSEPTNEKLFF
v_gene: TRBV29-1; d_gene: TRBD1; j_gene: TRBJ2-1; CDR3aa: CSVLTGTGYNEQFF
v_gene: TRBV5-1; d_gene: -; j_gene: TRBJ1-1; CDR3aa: CASSLLSNTEAFF
v_gene: TRBV5-1; d_gene: TRBD1; j_gene: TRBJ2-6; CDR3aa: CASSWTGGSSGANVLTF
v_gene: TRBV5-1; d_gene: -; j_gene: TRBJ2-6; CDR3aa: CASSLRGTSEANVLTF
v_gene: TRBV19; d_gene: TRBD1; j_gene: TRBJ1-4; CDR3aa: CASRTPGQGNEKLFF
v_gene: TRBV7-9; d_gene: -; j_gene: TRBJ2-3; CDR3aa: CASSSTVYSGTQYF
v_gene: TRBV11-2; d_gene: -; j_gene: TRBJ2-5; CDR3aa: CASSQPGRETQYF
v_gene: TRBV2; d_gene: TRBD1; j_gene: TRBJ1-2; CDR3aa: CASRSTGGWNYGYTF
v_gene: TRBV18; d_gene: TRBD2; j_gene: TRBJ2-7; CDR3aa: CASSPLGTSGRVFSYEQYF
v_gene: TRBV5-8; d_gene: TRBD1; j_gene: TRBJ2-3; CDR3aa: CASSSGGHNTDTQYF
v_gene: TRBV20-1; d_gene: -; j_gene: TRBJ2-1; CDR3aa: CSARARAQFF
v_gene: TRBV9; d_gene: -; j_gene: TRBJ2-3; CDR3aa: CASSVAKDTQYF
v_gene: TRBV2; d_gene: -; j_gene: TRBJ1-5; CDR3aa: CASRTLGLGSGHQPQHF
v_gene: TRBV27; d_gene: -; j_gene: TRBJ1-4; CDR3aa: CASSLLYQVDEKLFF
v_gene: TRBV5-1; d_gene: TRBD1; j_gene: TRBJ2-1; CDR3aa: CASSLEGRGPQNEQFF